This entry describes one TCR beta chain. The antigen remains undetermined. This sample stems from a study of cytomegalovirus exposure and HLA in healthy donors. Study in general: The Caucasian-associated ancestry cluster held around 76% of around 380 genotyped donors.

Whole-study findings and limits: Further analysis, carried out later, found HLA-associated TCR beta chains more clonally expanded than equally common other chains.

The study ran its PCR with 60 Vbeta and 13 Jbeta primers. Libraries were prepared by immunoSEQ multiplex PCR; TCRdb keeps only in-frame clonotypes and omits some of them. The sample holds over 150,000 clones, 75% to 90% seen once. Sequencing was done on a sample of PBMCs. The receptor was derived from a human donor in good health.

CDR3 coding DNA: TGTGCCAGCAGTCCCGGGACAGAGAACACTGAAGCTTTCTTT. Translation: CASSPGTENTEAFF. This chain uses TRBV28 with TRBJ1-1; 7 bases agree with TRBD1. The CDR3 extends over 14 amino acids. The V gene end was trimmed by 5 bases and the J gene end by 1 base; junction bases not matched to a gene: 4. Germline V gene lookup returns CDR1 MDHEN and CDR2 SYDVKM.